This T cell receptor (beta chain) was captured by sequencing in a study of Ad26.COV2.S vaccination and SARS-CoV-2 variants. Libraries were prepared by immunoSEQ multiplex PCR; TCRdb keeps only in-frame clonotypes and omits some of them. Among about 320,000 clones listed, around four fifths were seen once. Noted treatment: about 20 received Ad26.COV2.S at low or high dose, single or two shots; 5 received placebo; per-sample allocation not given. Sampling occurred on day 63 after the first vaccine or placebo injection. This CDR3 has 13 residues. The V gene end was trimmed by 7 bases and the J gene end by 10 bases; junction bases not matched to a gene: 8.

The TCR originated in a person aged 18-65 years who received the Ad26.COV2.S COVID-19 vaccine or a placebo. The V gene is TRBV12-3 or TRBV12-4, the J gene TRBJ2-1, with TRBD1 identical over 9 bases. The input for sequencing was peripheral blood, taken in a trial of Ad26.COV2.S vaccine versus placebo. CDR3 sequence (DNA): TGTGCCAGCACCCGGGACAGGGTCGGAGAGCAGTTCTTC. This translates into CASTRDRVGEQFF.